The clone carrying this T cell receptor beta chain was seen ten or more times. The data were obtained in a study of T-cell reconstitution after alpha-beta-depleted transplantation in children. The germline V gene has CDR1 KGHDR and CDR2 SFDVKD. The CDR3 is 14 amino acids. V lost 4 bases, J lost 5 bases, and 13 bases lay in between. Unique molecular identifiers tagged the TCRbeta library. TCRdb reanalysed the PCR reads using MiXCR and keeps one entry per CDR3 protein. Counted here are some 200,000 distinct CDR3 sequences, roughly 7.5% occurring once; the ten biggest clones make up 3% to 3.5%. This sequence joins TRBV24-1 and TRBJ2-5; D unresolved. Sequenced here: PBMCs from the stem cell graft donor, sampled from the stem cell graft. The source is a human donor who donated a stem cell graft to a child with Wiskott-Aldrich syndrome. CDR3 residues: CATSDSQTGETQYF. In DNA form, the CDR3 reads TGTGCCACCAGTGACAGTCAGACTGGGGAGACCCAGTACTTC.